The 26 T cell receptor beta chains below were found in one sample sequenced in a study of tumor and adjacent non-tumor tissue in lung cancer. This sample's RNA came from whole unsorted tissue. The library came from three nested PCR rounds adapted from ARM-PCR protocols. TCRdb used MiXCR to reprocess the multiplex PCR reads, holding one entry per CDR3 protein. The table records some 90,000 distinct CDR3 sequences, around two thirds of them present only once. Sample: lung tumor tissue. All receptors derive from a man aged 65 to 85 with non-small cell lung cancer.

Regarding this clonotype: An end of the junction differs from the germline gene, which may be a read error. The chain recombines TRBV6-1 with TRBJ2-7; TRBD2 is a possible D gene (6 bases). Germline assignment: CDR1 MNHNS and CDR2 SASEGT. The CDR3 spans 14 residues. Here the CDR3 reads CASSIGGASCEQYF. The CDR3 nucleotides read TGTGCCAGCAGTATAGGCGGGGCCTCCTGCGAGCAGTACTTC.

By sample fraction, this clonotype is medium-sized. The rearrangement joins TRBV12-3 or TRBV12-4 to TRBJ2-7, with D hard to call. The CDR3 is 13 residues long. Trimming pared 6 bases from V and 0 bases from J, leaving 9 bases between. CDR3 loop: CASSPISSYEQYF. The CDR3 region has the DNA TGTGCCAGCAGCCCCATATCCTCCTACGAGCAGTACTTC.

This clonotype was picked up many times. CDR3 nucleotide sequence: TGTGCCAGCAGTTACACCGGGGTTCAAGAGACCCAGTACTTC. As protein: CASSYTGVQETQYF. J is TRBJ2-5 and V is TRBV6-5; D is possibly TRBD2 (5 bases). CDR1 is MNHEY and CDR2 is SVGAGI in the germline V gene. The V end was cut by 2 bases, the J end by 2 bases, with 9 bases between. This CDR3 is built from 14 residues.

With respect to this clonotype: A read error may account for a junction end that differs from germline. The chain uses TRBV11-2 and TRBJ2-1; D gene unclear. The CDR3 has 15 amino acids. Germline lookup yields CDR1 SGHAT and CDR2 FQNNGV. CDR3 region: CTSSLVVGSYNEKFF. The CDR3, as DNA: TGTACCAGTAGCTTGGTAGTGGGAAGCTACAATGAGAAGTTCTTC.

Details on this clonotype: A much larger clone differs by one base, so this may be a read error. V usage is TRBV28 and J usage is TRBJ2-6, with 10 bases lining up with TRBD1. The CDR3 loop spans 17 amino acids. Germline loops: CDR1 MDHEN, CDR2 SYDVKM. The CDR3, as DNA: TGTGCCAGCAGTCCGGGACAGGGGAAATCTGGGGCCAGCGTCCTGACTTTC. As protein: CASSPGQGKSGASVLTF.

About this clonotype: This may arise from a read error, as a much more abundant clone is one base away. Lacking the conserved final phenylalanine or tryptophan, this CDR3 likely reflects a read error. The rearrangement links TRBV6-6 to TRBJ2-1; 8 nucleotides agree with TRBD2. After removal of 7 bases from V and 7 bases from J, the junction contained 3 bases not matched to a gene. Germline CDR1 is MNHNY and CDR2 is SVGAGI (reference sequence). This CDR3 contains 12 residues. The CDR3 region has the DNA TGTGCCAGCACTCGCGGGGGGAATGAGCAGTTCTCC. Translation gives CASTRGGNEQFS.

The rearrangement links TRBV6-1 to TRBJ2-7; perhaps TRBD2 as D (5 bases). The CDR3 covers 13 residues. Germline V lookup: CDR1 MNHNS, CDR2 SASEGT. CDR3 in amino acids: CISSVEGGYEGYF. CDR3 nucleotides: TGTATCAGCAGTGTCGAGGGTGGCTACGAGGGGTACTTC.

This clonotype was detected once. A much larger clone differs from this one at a single base, so this may be a read error. The rearrangement uses TRBV20-1 and TRBJ2-5; D is unclear. The CDR3 is made up of 12 amino acids. V was pared by 4 bases and J by 4 bases, with 10 bases between. CDR1 is DFQATT, CDR2 SNEGSKA, per germline (reference sequence). The CDR3 is CSAIEQLETQYF. In DNA, the CDR3 is TGCAGTGCTATCGAACAGCTAGAGACCCAGTACTTC.

The chain employs TRBV27 and TRBJ1-5; maybe TRBD1 (5 bases). V lost 6 bases, J lost 0 bases, and 9 bases lay in between. CDR1 and CDR2 from the germline V gene are MNHEY and SMNVEV (reference sequence). The CDR3 has 14 residues. The CDR3 loop is CASRGTDSNQPQHF. The CDR3 nucleotides read TGTGCCAGCAGAGGGACTGATAGCAATCAGCCCCAGCATTTT.

Points on this clonotype: A read error is possible here, since a much larger clone lies one base away. The V gene is TRBV11-3, the J gene TRBJ2-7; 7 bases fit TRBD2. V was pared by 5 bases and J by 2 bases, with 12 bases of the junction left unmatched. The germline V gene encodes CDR1 SGHNT and CDR2 YENEEA. The CDR3 totals 16 residues. CDR3 residues: CASSTRNGRTTYEQYF. For the CDR3, the DNA is TGTGCCAGCAGCACCCGTAACGGGAGGACAACCTACGAGCAGTACTTC.

This rearrangement joins TRBV4-1 to TRBJ2-2, with a possible D match to TRBD1 (5 bases). With 3 bases removed from V and 0 bases from J, the gap between germline ends came to 8 bases. Germline CDR1 and CDR2: MGHRA and YSYEKL. This CDR3 is 15 amino acids long. DNA for the CDR3: TGCGCCAGCAGCCATAAGACAGCGAACACCGGGGAGCTGTTTTTT. This encodes CASSHKTANTGELFF.

The chain employs TRBV5-5 and TRBJ2-3; 7 bases are a match to TRBD2. Trimming took 2 bases from V and 2 from J; bases not matched to a gene: 5. CDR1 is SGHKS and CDR2 is YYEKEE in the germline V gene (reference sequence). The CDR3 runs to 15 residues. Here the CDR3 DNA reads TGTGCCAGCAGCTTTAGCCTAGCGGACACAGATACGCAGTATTTT. Protein: CASSFSLADTDTQYF.

This clonotype has at least ten counts. V gene TRBV4-1 combines with J gene TRBJ2-4, with D tentatively TRBD1 or TRBD2 (5 bases each). This CDR3 contains 14 residues. V was clipped by 5 bases and J by 8 bases, with 16 bases between them. Germline lookup yields CDR1 MGHRA and CDR2 YSYEKL. CDR3 protein: CASSKQWGNDIQYF. The CDR3 DNA is TGCGCCAGCAGCAAGCAGTGGGGGAATGACATTCAGTACTTC.

Points on this clonotype: At one end the junction does not follow the germline gene, possibly because of a read error. CDR3 in DNA: TGCAGTGCTAGCGTTAACCGGGGAATACGTGATTTT. It translates to CSASVNRGIRDF. This rearrangement joins TRBV20-1 to TRBJ2-3; TRBD2 is a possible D gene (5 bases). From germline, CDR1 is DFQATT and CDR2 SNEGSKA (reference sequence). This CDR3 comprises 12 residues.

Worth noting for this clonotype: This may be a read error, as it is one base from a much larger clone. The gene calls are TRBV20-1 and TRBJ2-2; D uncertain. V dropped 3 bases and J dropped 5 bases, with 16 bases sitting between them. This CDR3 is 15 amino acids long. In germline, CDR1 is DFQATT, CDR2 SNEGSKA (reference sequence). The chain's CDR3 is CSARKRPGSTGELFF. Written as DNA, the CDR3 is TGCAGTGCTAGGAAACGGCCGGGCAGTACCGGGGAGCTGTTTTTT.

Details on this clonotype: This may be a read error, as it is one base from a much larger clone. The V and J genes are TRBV20-1 and TRBJ1-2; TRBD1 matches at 11 bases. Germline CDR1 DFQATT, CDR2 SNEGSKA (reference sequence). V was clipped by 6 bases and J by 6 bases; unmatched bases: 15. The CDR3 sequence is 16 residues long. The CDR3 here is CSAETLGQGVQNGYTF. The DNA of the CDR3 is TGCAGTGCCGAGACTTTGGGACAGGGGGTGCAGAATGGCTACACCTTC.

A note on this clonotype: A much larger clone differs from this one at a single base, so this may be a read error. The chain combines TRBV11-2 with TRBJ1-6, with 7 bases aligning to TRBD1. The CDR3 contains 16 residues. Germline trimming cut 5 bases from V and 9 bases from J; bases unmatched to any gene: 13. In germline, CDR1 is SGHAT, CDR2 FQNNGV. The CDR3: CASSQTTGNTISPLHF. DNA for the CDR3: TGTGCCAGCAGCCAAACGACAGGGAATACGATTTCACCCCTCCACTTT.

Worth noting for this clonotype: This likely comes from a read error, as the CDR3 has no conserved phenylalanine or tryptophan at its end. The DNA is omitted, as the CDR3 cannot be located on it reliably, and the CDR3 follows TCRdb's listing. The V and J genes are TRBV4-1 and TRBJ1-1. Germline loops: CDR1 MGHRA, CDR2 YSYEKL. The CDR3 is made up of 15 amino acids, end residues included. CDR3 residues: CASSFSRLRNTEVFS.

This clonotype was counted a single time. This sequence may be a read error, since a much larger clone differs from it by one base. V usage is TRBV6-4 and J usage is TRBJ1-5; D uncertain. CDR3 length equals 14 residues. The germline V gene encodes CDR1 MRHNA and CDR2 SNTAGT. Here the CDR3 DNA reads TGTGCCAGGAGTGAAAGGCACAATAATCAGCCCCAGCATTTT. Protein: CARSERHNNQPQHF.

In its sample, this clonotype was seen once. Relative to the germline gene, one junction end is altered; a read error may explain this. CDR3 coding DNA: TGTGCCAGCAGTGGGACTAGCACATATACGCAGTATTTT. Residues: CASSGTSTYTQYF. V usage is TRBV2 and J usage is TRBJ2-3; 8 nucleotides match TRBD2. Germline assignment: CDR1 SNHLY and CDR2 FYNNEI. The CDR3 is made up of 13 amino acids.

Comments on this clonotype: The germline gene is not matched at one end of the junction; a read error may be the cause. This chain joins TRBV29-1 and TRBJ1-3, with a possible D match to TRBD1 (6 bases). Per the germline V gene, CDR1 is SQVTM and CDR2 is ANQGSEA. This CDR3 is built from 13 residues. The CDR3 loop is CSGALSRGNTMYF. The CDR3, as DNA: TGCAGCGGTGCCCTCTCCAGGGGAAACACCATGTATTTT.

This clonotype was picked up a small number of times. This may be a read error: a much more frequent sequence differs by one nucleotide. The rearrangement links TRBV20-1 to TRBJ2-1; 9 bases align to TRBD1. This CDR3 is built from 14 residues. The V gene's germline CDR1 is DFQATT and CDR2 SNEGSKA (reference sequence). The CDR3 sequence is CSAPDRGGYNEEFF. The CDR3 nucleotides are TGCAGTGCTCCGGACAGGGGAGGCTACAATGAGGAGTTCTTC.

To note about this clonotype: Compared with germline, one end of the junction differs, possibly owing to a read error. The J gene is TRBJ2-2, the V gene TRBV6-5, with a weak D call TRBD1 (6 bases). This CDR3 is built from 17 residues. Germline-derived CDR1 and CDR2 are MNHEY and SVGAGI. The DNA of the CDR3 is TGTGTCAGCAGTCAGCCCGAAAGCAGGGGCATAGCCGGGGAGTTGTTTTTT. This encodes CVSSQPESRGIAGELFF.

This chain joins TRBV6-1 and TRBJ2-3; 9 positions agree with TRBD2. The CDR3 spans 18 residues. V was pared by 3 bases and J by 0 bases, with 10 bases of the junction left unmatched. Germline V gene data show CDR1 as MNHNS and CDR2 as SASEGT. This CDR3 reads CASSDAGGRGRSTDTQYF. The CDR3 DNA sequence: TGTGCCAGCAGTGATGCGGGAGGGAGAGGACGTAGCACAGATACGCAGTATTTT.

The chain employs TRBV28 and TRBJ2-2; unclear D gene. The CDR3 is 14 amino acids. The V gene's germline CDR1 is MDHEN and CDR2 SYDVKM. The V and J ends lost 4 bases and 4 bases respectively, with 10 bases between them. In DNA form, the CDR3 reads TGTGCCAGCAGTTATACACTACCCACCGGGGAGCTGTTTTTT. It is translated as CASSYTLPTGELFF. Based on the CDR3 plus reference TRBV28 and TRBJ2-2, the full variable domain is DVKVTQSSRYLVKRTGEKVFLECVQDMDHENMFWYRQDPGLGLRLIYFSYDVKMKEKGDIPEGYSVSREKKERFSLILESASTNQTSMYLCASSYTLPTGELFFGEGSRLTVL.

The sample holds many counts of this clonotype. The rearrangement links TRBV5-4 to TRBJ2-2; D ambiguous. The germline gives CDR1 SGHNT, CDR2 YYREEE (reference sequence). Trimming pared 0 bases from V and 0 bases from J, leaving 12 bases between. The CDR3 extends over 17 amino acids. The CDR3 sequence: CASSLGDSDPNTGELFF. In DNA, the CDR3 is TGTGCCAGCAGCTTGGGTGACTCCGATCCGAACACCGGGGAGCTGTTTTTT.